These 18 T cell receptor beta chains were sequenced from one sample in a study of shared clonotypes between healthy human individuals. TCRdb's table, derived via immunoSEQ multiplex PCR, lists solely in-frame clones and lacks some. The profile shows under 130,000 clones, roughly 66% of them singletons. Material for sequencing was memory CD8+ T cells sorted from blood. Subset denoted: CD45RO+ cells pooled with CCR7-negative TemRA cells. Receptors originate from a woman between 25 and 40 years old in good health.

The CDR3 sequence: CASSYWPGNQPQHF. The CDR3 coding sequence is TGTGCCAGCAGTTACTGGCCGGGCAATCAGCCCCAGCATTTT. The gene calls are TRBV6-6 and TRBJ1-5; D unresolved. The CDR3 is made up of 14 amino acids. In germline, CDR1 is MNHNY, CDR2 SVGAGI (reference sequence). V lost 1 base and J 2 bases, leaving 6 bases between the germline ends.

V and J are TRBV6-1 and TRBJ2-1; 7 nucleotides agree with TRBD1. Trimming cost V 2 bases and J 3 bases; bases outside gene matches: 7. The CDR3 is made up of 16 amino acids. CDR1 MNHNS and CDR2 SASEGT come from the germline V gene. The CDR3 spells CASSESTGKDYNEQFF. Here the CDR3 DNA reads TGTGCCAGCAGTGAATCGACAGGGAAAGACTACAATGAGCAGTTCTTC.

The rearrangement joins TRBV28 to TRBJ1-4; 9 bases are shared with TRBD1. Trimming at V came to 5 bases and at J to 7 bases, leaving 11 bases not matched to a gene. The CDR3 sequence is 16 residues long. Germline CDR1 and CDR2: MDHEN and SYDVKM. The CDR3 DNA is TGTGCCAGCAGTACAACGCCCGACAGGGGGGGTGAAAAACTGTTTTTT. Translating it yields CASSTTPDRGGEKLFF.

This chain uses TRBV27 with TRBJ2-1; D perhaps matches TRBD2 (5 bases). The CDR3 totals 12 residues. Germline V CDR1 and CDR2: MNHEY, SMNVEV (reference sequence). V gave up 3 bases and J gave up 8 bases, with 8 bases separating them. The chain's CDR3 is CASSFLADEQFF. For the CDR3, the DNA is TGTGCCAGCAGTTTCCTAGCTGATGAGCAGTTCTTC.

The rearrangement links TRBV19 to TRBJ2-7; D perhaps matches TRBD2 (6 bases). Germline V gene sequence: CDR1 LNHDA, CDR2 SQIVND (reference sequence). CDR3 size: 12 residues. The ends were cut back, 5 bases at V and 5 bases at J, with 10 bases in the middle. The DNA for the CDR3 is TGTGCCAGTAGTTCGGAGGGCGACGAGCAGTACTTC. Protein sequence: CASSSEGDEQYF.

This clone was seen ten or more times. The V call is TRBV11-2, the J call TRBJ2-1, with 10 bases lining up with TRBD2. Trimming took 0 bases from V and 10 from J; bases not matched to a gene: 12. CDR3 length: 17 amino acids. CDR1 and CDR2 from the germline V gene are SGHAT and FQNNGV. This CDR3 is CASSLDASGGAWGEQFF. CDR3 in DNA: TGTGCCAGCAGCTTAGATGCTAGCGGGGGTGCCTGGGGAGAGCAGTTCTTC.

This clone was seen a single time. The chain uses TRBV27 and TRBJ2-7, with a possible D match to TRBD2 (5 bases). Germline loops: CDR1 MNHEY, CDR2 SMNVEV (reference sequence). Trimming shortened V by 1 base and J by 6 bases, and 13 bases separated the two germline ends. The CDR3 totals 14 residues. The CDR3 DNA follows: TGTGCCAGCAGTTTATGGTCCTTTGGAGGCGAGCAGTACTTC. Its translation: CASSLWSFGGEQYF.

The chain recombines TRBV29-1 with TRBJ2-1; 7 positions match TRBD2. This CDR3 comprises 15 residues. The germline V gene has CDR1 SQVTM and CDR2 ANQGSEA. V lost 6 bases and J lost 8; bases outside the gene matches: 16. The CDR3 reads CSVTSVQLEVHEQFF. CDR3 DNA: TGCAGCGTCACTAGCGTACAACTCGAGGTGCATGAGCAGTTCTTC.

The CDR3 DNA reads TGTGCCAGCAGTTTACCAAGACAGGGTGTGGGCGAGCAGTACTTC. Translated, it gives CASSLPRQGVGEQYF. V gene TRBV28 combines with J gene TRBJ2-7, with TRBD1 identical over 7 bases. V shed 2 bases, J shed 6 bases, and the junction held 10 bases outside the gene matches. CDR1 and CDR2 (germline): MDHEN, SYDVKM. The CDR3 is made up of 15 amino acids. The full variable domain, with the rest looked up from reference TRBV28 and TRBJ2-7, is DVKVTQSSRYLVKRTGEKVFLECVQDMDHENMFWYRQDPGLGLRLIYFSYDVKMKEKGDIPEGYSVSREKKERFSLILESASTNQTSMYLCASSLPRQGVGEQYFGPGTRLTVT.

V and J are TRBV18 and TRBJ1-1; 8 nucleotides align to TRBD1. Losses at the gene ends were 3 bases for V and 2 bases for J; bases not matched to a gene: 2. The CDR3 covers 14 residues. Germline CDR1 reads KGHSH; CDR2 reads LQKENI. The CDR3 region has the DNA TGTGCCAGCTCACCCCAGGGGGCTAACACTGAAGCTTTCTTT. Translation: CASSPQGANTEAFF.

The sample holds many counts of this clone. The sample contains more than one DNA sequence encoding this CDR3. The V call is TRBV10-3, the J call TRBJ2-1, with 7 bases aligning to TRBD2. Trimming took 0 bases from V and 5 from J; bases not matched to a gene: 10. CDR3 size: 17 residues. The V gene's germline CDR1 is ENHRY and CDR2 SYGVKD. CDR3 protein: CAISESKASGDNNEQFF. As DNA, the CDR3 is TGTGCCATCAGTGAGTCCAAAGCTAGCGGAGACAACAATGAGCAGTTCTTC.

The V and J genes are TRBV11-2 and TRBJ2-7, with unresolved D. Per germline, CDR1 SGHAT and CDR2 FQNNGV. This CDR3 is 14 amino acids long. V lost 5 bases, J lost 4 bases, and 15 bases lay in between. CDR3 bases: TGTGCCAGCAGCCTCCGGACCGACGCATACGAGCAGTACTTC. This encodes CASSLRTDAYEQYF.

This clone has only a few counts. This chain uses TRBV28 with TRBJ2-7; possible D gene TRBD2, 5 bases. V was pared by 7 bases and J by 3 bases, with 13 bases between. Germline V gives CDR1 MDHEN, CDR2 SYDVKM. The CDR3 contains 13 residues. The CDR3 here is CASKAPSSYEQYF. As DNA, the CDR3 is TGTGCCAGCAAAGCTCCTAGCAGCTACGAGCAGTACTTC.

The chain uses TRBV2 and TRBJ1-4, with 7 bases aligning to TRBD1. V lost 5 bases and J lost 4; bases outside the gene matches: 7. Germline V gene data show CDR1 as SNHLY and CDR2 as FYNNEI. This CDR3 spans 15 amino acids. In DNA, the CDR3 is TGTGCCAGCAGTACCGGGACAGTTATTAATGAAAAACTGTTTTTT. It encodes CASSTGTVINEKLFF.

This clone has a count of ten or more. The rearrangement links TRBV28 to TRBJ2-7; D is ambiguous. V was shortened by 3 bases and J by 10 bases, with 10 bases between the two germline ends. This CDR3 is built from 11 residues. Germline V lookup: CDR1 MDHEN, CDR2 SYDVKM. The CDR3 region has the DNA TGTGCCAGCAGTTTTTCGTATTCCCAGTACTTC. It is translated as CASSFSYSQYF.

The CDR3 region is CASSRDNQETQYF. The DNA for the CDR3 is TGTGCCAGCAGCCGTGACAATCAAGAGACCCAGTACTTC. V and J are TRBV14 and TRBJ2-5; D gene uncertain. Germline-derived CDR1 and CDR2 are SGHDN and FVKESK. V shed 4 bases and J shed 2 bases, with 8 bases lying between them. The CDR3 covers 13 residues.

The chain recombines TRBV5-1 with TRBJ1-1; D ambiguous. Trimming took off 0 bases at V and 6 bases at J, with 9 bases between the two ends. Germline-derived CDR1 and CDR2 are SGHRS and YFSETQ. This CDR3 is 13 amino acids long. The CDR3 here is CASSLVEGAEAFF. The CDR3 DNA reads TGCGCCAGCAGCTTGGTGGAGGGCGCTGAAGCTTTCTTT.

This clone was counted a few times. This sequence joins TRBV7-9 and TRBJ2-7; 7 positions agree with TRBD2. The CDR3 has 11 amino acids. V shed 9 bases and J 3 bases; nucleotides not matched to a gene: 2. The V gene's germline CDR1 is SEHNR and CDR2 FQNEAQ (reference sequence). The CDR3 region is CASTSDYEQYF. The CDR3 coding sequence is TGTGCCAGTACTAGCGACTACGAGCAGTACTTC.